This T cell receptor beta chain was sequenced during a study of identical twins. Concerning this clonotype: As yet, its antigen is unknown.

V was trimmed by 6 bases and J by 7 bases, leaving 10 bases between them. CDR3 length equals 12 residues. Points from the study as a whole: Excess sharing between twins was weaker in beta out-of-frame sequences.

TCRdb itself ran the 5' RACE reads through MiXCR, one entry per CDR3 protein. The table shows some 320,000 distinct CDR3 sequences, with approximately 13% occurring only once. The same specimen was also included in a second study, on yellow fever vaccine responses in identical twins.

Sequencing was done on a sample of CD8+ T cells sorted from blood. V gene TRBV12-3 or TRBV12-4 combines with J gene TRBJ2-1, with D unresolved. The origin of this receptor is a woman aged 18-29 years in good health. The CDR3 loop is CASRAVGNEQFF. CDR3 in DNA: TGTGCCAGCAGGGCGGTTGGTAATGAGCAGTTCTTC.